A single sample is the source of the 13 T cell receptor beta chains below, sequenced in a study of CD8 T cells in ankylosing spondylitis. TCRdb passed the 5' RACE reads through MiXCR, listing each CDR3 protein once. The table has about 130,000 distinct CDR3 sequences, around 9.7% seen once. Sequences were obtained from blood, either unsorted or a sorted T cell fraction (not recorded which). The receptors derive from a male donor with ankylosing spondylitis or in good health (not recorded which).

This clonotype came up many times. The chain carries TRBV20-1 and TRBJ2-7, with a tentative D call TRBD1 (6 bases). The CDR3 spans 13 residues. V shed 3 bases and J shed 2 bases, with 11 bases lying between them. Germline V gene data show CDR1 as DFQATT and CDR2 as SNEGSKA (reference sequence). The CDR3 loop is CSASPQGPYEQYF. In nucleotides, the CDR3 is TGCAGTGCTAGCCCGCAGGGGCCCTACGAGCAGTACTTC.

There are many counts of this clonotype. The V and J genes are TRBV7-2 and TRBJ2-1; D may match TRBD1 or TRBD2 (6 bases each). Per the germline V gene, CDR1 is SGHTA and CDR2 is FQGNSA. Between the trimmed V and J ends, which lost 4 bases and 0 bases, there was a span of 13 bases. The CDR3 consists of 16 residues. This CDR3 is CASSSRAGHSYNEQFF. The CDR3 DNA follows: TGTGCCAGCAGCTCCCGTGCGGGACACTCCTACAATGAGCAGTTCTTC.

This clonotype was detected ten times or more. The CDR3 protein is CASSFGSGEETQYF. Here the CDR3 DNA reads TGTGCCAGCAGCTTTGGTTCTGGGGAAGAGACCCAGTACTTC. The rearrangement joins TRBV7-2 to TRBJ2-5; D uncertain. This CDR3 comprises 14 residues. V was cut by 3 bases and J by 3 bases, with 11 bases left in between. Germline CDR1 reads SGHTA; CDR2 reads FQGNSA. The whole variable domain, remainder taken from reference TRBV7-2 and TRBJ2-5, is GAGVSQSPSNKVTEKGKDVELRCDPISGHTALYWYRQSLGQGLEFLIYFQGNSAPDKSGLPSDRFSAERTGGSVSTLTIQRTQQEDSAVYLCASSFGSGEETQYFGPGTRLLVL.

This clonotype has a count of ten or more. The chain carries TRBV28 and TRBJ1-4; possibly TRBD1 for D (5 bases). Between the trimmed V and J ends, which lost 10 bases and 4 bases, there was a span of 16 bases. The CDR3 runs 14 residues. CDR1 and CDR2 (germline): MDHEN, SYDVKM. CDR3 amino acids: CATRGAGDNEKLFF. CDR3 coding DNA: TGTGCCACCCGCGGGGCAGGTGATAATGAAAAACTGTTTTTT.

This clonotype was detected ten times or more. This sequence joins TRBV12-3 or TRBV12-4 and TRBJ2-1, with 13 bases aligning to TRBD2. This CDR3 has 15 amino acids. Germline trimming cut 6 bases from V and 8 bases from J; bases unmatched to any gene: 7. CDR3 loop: CASRLGLAGVYEQFF. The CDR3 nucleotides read TGTGCCAGCAGACTTGGACTAGCGGGAGTCTATGAGCAGTTCTTC.

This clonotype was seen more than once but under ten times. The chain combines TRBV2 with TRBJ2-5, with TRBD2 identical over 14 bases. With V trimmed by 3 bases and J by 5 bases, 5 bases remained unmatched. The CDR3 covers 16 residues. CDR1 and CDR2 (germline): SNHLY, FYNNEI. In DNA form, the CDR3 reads TGTGCCAGCAGTGAGGGGACTAGCGGGAGATTCGAGACCCAGTACTTC. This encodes CASSEGTSGRFETQYF.

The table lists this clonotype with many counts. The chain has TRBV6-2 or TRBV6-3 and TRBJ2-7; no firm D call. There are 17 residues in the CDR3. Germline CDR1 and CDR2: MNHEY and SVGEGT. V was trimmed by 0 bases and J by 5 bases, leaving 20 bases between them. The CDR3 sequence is CASSYSGPFGTPNEQYF. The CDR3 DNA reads TGTGCCAGCAGTTACTCCGGCCCGTTTGGAACCCCCAACGAGCAGTACTTC.

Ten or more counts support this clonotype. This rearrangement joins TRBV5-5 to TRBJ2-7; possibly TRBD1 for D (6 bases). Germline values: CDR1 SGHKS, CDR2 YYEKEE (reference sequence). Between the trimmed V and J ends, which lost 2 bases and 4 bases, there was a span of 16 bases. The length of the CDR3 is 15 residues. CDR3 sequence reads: CASSFGTPMWYEQYF. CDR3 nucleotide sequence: TGTGCCAGCAGCTTCGGGACACCAATGTGGTACGAGCAGTACTTC. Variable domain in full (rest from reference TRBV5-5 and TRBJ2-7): DAGVTQSPTHLIKTRGQQVTLRCSPISGHKSVSWYQQVLGQGPQFIFQYYEKEERGRGNFPDRFSARQFPNYSSELNVNALLLGDSALYLCASSFGTPMWYEQYFGPGTRLTVT.

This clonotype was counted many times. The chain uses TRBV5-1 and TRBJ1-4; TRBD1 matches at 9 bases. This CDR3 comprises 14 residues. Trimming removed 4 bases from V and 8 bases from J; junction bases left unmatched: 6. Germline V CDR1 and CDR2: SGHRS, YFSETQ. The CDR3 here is CASSTGQGGEKLFF. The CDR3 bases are TGCGCCAGCAGCACGGGACAGGGAGGAGAAAAACTGTTTTTT. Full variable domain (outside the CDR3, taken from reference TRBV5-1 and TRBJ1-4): KAGVTQTPRYLIKTRGQQVTLSCSPISGHRSVSWYQQTPGQGLQFLFEYFSETQRNKGNFPGRFSGRQFSNSRSEMNVSTLELGDSALYLCASSTGQGGEKLFFGSGTQLSVL.

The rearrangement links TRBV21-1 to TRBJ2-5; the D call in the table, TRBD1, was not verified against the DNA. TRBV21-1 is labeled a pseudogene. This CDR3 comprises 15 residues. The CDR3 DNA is TGTGCCAGCAGCAAAGTTGGACAGCCGCAAGAGACCCAGTACTTC. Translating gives CASSKVGQPQETQYF.

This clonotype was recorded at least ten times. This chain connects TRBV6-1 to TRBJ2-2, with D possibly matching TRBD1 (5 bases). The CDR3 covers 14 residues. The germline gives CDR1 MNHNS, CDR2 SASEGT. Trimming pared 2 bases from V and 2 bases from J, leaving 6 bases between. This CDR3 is CASSEQGNTGELFF. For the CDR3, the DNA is TGTGCCAGCAGTGAACAGGGTAACACCGGGGAGCTGTTTTTT.

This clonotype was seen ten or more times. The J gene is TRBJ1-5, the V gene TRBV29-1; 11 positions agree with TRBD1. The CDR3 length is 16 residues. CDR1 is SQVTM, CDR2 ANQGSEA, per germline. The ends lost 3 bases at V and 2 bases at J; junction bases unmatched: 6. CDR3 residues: CSVEDRGLLRNQPQHF. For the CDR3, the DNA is TGCAGCGTTGAGGACAGGGGGCTTTTGCGCAATCAGCCCCAGCATTTT.

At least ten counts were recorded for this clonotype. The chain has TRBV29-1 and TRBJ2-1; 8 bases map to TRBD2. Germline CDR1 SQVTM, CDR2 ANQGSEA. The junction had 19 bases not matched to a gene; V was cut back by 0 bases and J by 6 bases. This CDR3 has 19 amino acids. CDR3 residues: CSVEDLLPKAGVILNEQFF. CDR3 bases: TGCAGCGTTGAAGATCTATTACCGAAAGCGGGAGTCATTCTCAATGAGCAGTTCTTC.